This passage covers 15 T cell receptor beta chains from one sample sequenced in a study of regulatory T cells in long-lasting Graves disease. Both iRepertoire HTBI primers and Arm-PCR of CDR3 regions were used to build the TCR beta libraries. Via MiXCR, TCRdb re-called the multiplex PCR reads, giving one row per CDR3 protein. The sample contains approximately 480,000 distinct CDR3 sequences, about a sixth of which appear only once. Specified time point: newly diagnosed GD, antithyroid drugs for less than 3 months. PBMC-derived RNA was used for the TCR library. These data were also reused for a study on T cells in Graves' hyperthyroidism and ophthalmopathy.

Sequences were derived from peripheral blood mononuclear cells (PBMCs), sampled at new diagnosis, from a patient treated with antithyroid drugs. These receptors came from a man aged 35 to 55 with Graves disease.

The genes are TRBV28 and TRBJ1-1; possible D gene TRBD1, 6 bases. Trimming shortened V by 6 bases and J by 5 bases, and 19 bases separated the two germline ends. The CDR3 covers 15 residues. From germline, CDR1 is MDHEN and CDR2 SYDVKM. The CDR3 is CASRNPRGAGTEAFF. The CDR3, as DNA: TGTGCCAGCAGAAACCCCAGGGGCGCCGGGACTGAAGCTTTCTTT. Full variable domain (rest looked up from reference TRBV28 and TRBJ1-1): DVKVTQSSRYLVKRTGEKVFLECVQDMDHENMFWYRQDPGLGLRLIYFSYDVKMKEKGDIPEGYSVSREKKERFSLILESASTNQTSMYLCASRNPRGAGTEAFFGQGTRLTVV.

This clonotype has at least ten counts. The J gene is TRBJ1-1, the V gene TRBV5-1; D call uncertain. CDR3 length equals 14 residues. Trimming pared 0 bases from V and 1 base from J, leaving 7 bases between. CDR1 and CDR2 from the germline V gene are SGHRS and YFSETQ. CDR3 sequence reads: CASSLGPANTEAFF. The CDR3 nucleotides are TGCGCCAGCAGCTTGGGTCCAGCGAACACTGAAGCTTTCTTT.

In this sample, this clonotype turned up many times. The chain uses TRBV12-3 or TRBV12-4 and TRBJ2-7; D possibly corresponds to TRBD1 (6 bases). This CDR3 has 14 residues. With 8 bases removed from V and 2 bases from J, the gap between germline ends came to 16 bases. The CDR3 nucleotides are TGTGCCAGCGCGAAGACAGGTCTAACCTACGAGCAGTACTTC. It yields the protein CASAKTGLTYEQYF.

This sequence joins TRBV29-1 and TRBJ2-7; 7 bases match TRBD1. In germline, CDR1 is SQVTM, CDR2 ANQGSEA. V dropped 7 bases and J dropped 5; count of bases not matched to a gene: 8. The CDR3 contains 12 residues. CDR3 DNA sequence: TGCAGCGCAATACAGGGGTTCGACGAGCAGTACTTC. This sequence encodes CSAIQGFDEQYF.

The chain joins TRBV7-9 to TRBJ2-7; a possible D gene is TRBD2 (6 bases). With 2 bases removed from V and 5 bases from J, the gap between germline ends came to 13 bases. The V gene's germline CDR1 is SEHNR and CDR2 FQNEAQ (reference sequence). The CDR3 contains 14 residues. The CDR3 region has the DNA TGTGCCAGCAGCTTAAGTATCGGGGGTAACGAGCAGTACTTC. Translated, it gives CASSLSIGGNEQYF.

This chain uses TRBV20-1 with TRBJ2-2; 10 bases line up with TRBD2. Germline CDR1 DFQATT, CDR2 SNEGSKA (reference sequence). The CDR3 has 15 residues. V shed 6 bases, J shed 5 bases, and the junction held 9 bases outside the gene matches. The CDR3 spells CSAKLAGAITGELFF. CDR3 DNA sequence: TGCAGTGCGAAGCTAGCGGGGGCGATTACCGGGGAGCTGTTTTTT.

This clonotype was found many times. The chain recombines TRBV2 with TRBJ1-1; 7 bases line up with TRBD1. Germline lookup yields CDR1 SNHLY and CDR2 FYNNEI. V trimming: 3 bases; J trimming: 4 bases; junction bases outside the gene matches: 2. This CDR3 is built from 13 residues. CDR3: CASSDRDSTEAFF. In DNA form, the CDR3 reads TGTGCCAGCAGTGACAGGGACAGCACTGAAGCTTTCTTT.

The sample holds a few counts of this clonotype. The chain is built from TRBV20-1 and TRBJ2-3; no reliable D call. V was clipped by 3 bases and J by 5 bases, with 12 bases between them. The CDR3 is 13 residues long. The germline gives CDR1 DFQATT, CDR2 SNEGSKA (reference sequence). In nucleotides, the CDR3 is TGCAGTGCTAGTGAACGGCCCAGAGATACGCAGTATTTT. It codes for CSASERPRDTQYF.

The chain couples TRBV14 to TRBJ2-1, with TRBD1 as a possible D gene (5 bases). CDR3 length: 16 residues. Germline V gene data show CDR1 as SGHDN and CDR2 as FVKESK. Trimming pared 5 bases from V and 0 bases from J, leaving 14 bases between. The chain's CDR3 is CASSTRTSRSYNEQFF. Written as DNA, the CDR3 is TGTGCCAGCAGCACCCGGACATCTCGCTCCTACAATGAGCAGTTCTTC.

Ten or more counts support this clonotype. This chain uses TRBV24-1 with TRBJ1-1; 7 bases are a match to TRBD1. The J segment lost 4 bases and the V segment lost 5 bases, leaving 6 bases of the junction unmatched. CDR3 length equals 14 residues. CDR1 KGHDR and CDR2 SFDVKD come from the germline V gene. The CDR3 bases are TGTGCCACCAGTGCCCGACAGGGCTTCACTGAAGCTTTCTTT. This codes for CATSARQGFTEAFF.

This clonotype was recorded at least ten times. Sequence at one end of the junction differs from germline and may be a read error. This chain links TRBV5-1 with TRBJ2-2; D uncertain. The CDR3 is 15 amino acids. CDR1 and CDR2 (germline): SGHRS, YFSETQ. CDR3 DNA: TGTGCCAGCAGCTTGGTCGGCGCGAACACCGGGGAGCTGTTTTTT. It yields the protein CASSLVGANTGELFF.

This clonotype was found many times. The CDR3 spells CASSVQSPGGYNEQFF. In DNA, the CDR3 is TGCGCCAGCAGCGTACAAAGCCCGGGTGGCTACAATGAGCAGTTCTTC. The chain combines TRBV5-1 with TRBJ2-1; D unclear. The CDR3 runs 16 residues. The V gene's germline CDR1 is SGHRS and CDR2 YFSETQ. V was pared by 4 bases and J by 3 bases, with 17 bases between.

With regard to this clonotype: An end of the junction does not agree with germline; a read error may underlie this. V gene TRBV29-1 combines with J gene TRBJ2-5; D is ambiguous. The germline CDR1 and CDR2 sequences are SQVTM and ANQGSEA. CDR3 length equals 12 residues. The chain's CDR3 is CSVERQQEAQYF. CDR3 bases: TGCAGCGTTGAGCGGCAGCAAGAGGCCCAGTACTTC.

The V and J genes are TRBV18 and TRBJ2-5, with D possibly being TRBD2 (6 bases). Germline V CDR1 and CDR2: KGHSH, LQKENI. V lost 1 base and J lost 7, with 10 bases in between. The length of the CDR3 is 13 residues. CDR3 bases: TGTGCCAGCTCACCACGGGACTGGGGGACCCAGTACTTC. It specifies CASSPRDWGTQYF.

The chain links TRBV5-1 to TRBJ2-2; D not resolved. Trimming removed 7 bases from V and 8 bases from J, with 15 bases in between. Germline V gives CDR1 SGHRS, CDR2 YFSETQ. There are 13 residues in the CDR3. CDR3 nucleotides: TGCGCCAGCCTCAAAGAGCAAGGGGGGGAGCTGTTTTTT. Translated, it gives CASLKEQGGELFF.